This entry features one TCR beta chain sequence. The antigen remains undetermined. CD8 cells regarded as naive lacked CD45RO, were positively chosen for CCR7, and omitted terminally differentiated effector memory CD45RA+ cells. Sequencing used immunoSEQ multiplex PCR; TCRdb keeps in-frame clones, though not all of them. This repertoire shows just over 2,000,000 clones, roughly 95% found once; its top ten account for 1.1%. The data belong to a study of shared clonotypes between healthy human individuals. Background on the study: CD8 memory received one plate per donor, CD8 naive two, CD4 memory three and CD4 naive three.

General observations from the study: Generation of non-shared clonotypes was less probable than generation of clonotypes shared by all four donors.

Losses at the gene ends were 1 base for V and 2 bases for J; bases not matched to a gene: 4. CDR1 and CDR2 from the germline V gene are SNHLY and FYNNEI. CDR3 length: 16 residues. The gene calls are TRBV2 and TRBJ1-2, with 10 bases fitting TRBD1. Material for sequencing was naive CD8+ T cells sorted from blood. The source is a man younger than 35 in good health. Here the CDR3 DNA reads TGTGCCAGCAGTGAAGGCCCGGGACAGGGGAACTATGGCTACACCTTC. Amino acids: CASSEGPGQGNYGYTF.